This T cell receptor beta chain is from a study of cytomegalovirus exposure and HLA in healthy donors. Study-level results: A later examination showed that TCR association rates differed by HLA locus, with DRB1 most and HLA-C fewest.

Points on this clone: Its target is unknown.

The ends lost 5 bases at V and 7 bases at J; junction bases unmatched: 10. This CDR3 contains 14 residues. Germline V gene lookup returns CDR1 SGHNT and CDR2 YYREEE (reference sequence). The primer mix had 60 Vbeta and 13 Jbeta primers. The assay was immunoSEQ multiplex PCR, and TCRdb's table has in-frame clones only and misses some. The sample data list approximately 80,000 clones. This sequence joins TRBV5-4 and TRBJ1-2, with 8 bases that match TRBD1. The sample comprised PBMCs. The receptor was isolated from a woman aged 25 to 39 in good health and CMV-seronegative. As DNA, the CDR3 is TGTGCCAGCAGTTTCCAGGGGGCAGGGGGTGGCTACACCTTC. This sequence encodes CASSFQGAGGGYTF.